This is a list of T cell receptor beta chains from one sample in a study of cytomegalovirus exposure and HLA in healthy donors. Clones were read by immunoSEQ multiplex PCR, and TCRdb kept only the in-frame ones, dropping some. Of approximately 190,000 clones listed, about 79% are singletons. The sequenced material came from PBMCs. The receptors originated from a boy aged 2 to 10 in good health and CMV-seronegative. The CDR3 runs from the conserved cysteine through the conserved F or W. A D gene is named only where the DNA matches it firmly. For some rows the clone size is stated as once, few or many, or as a class when expanded; others skip it.

j_gene,abundance,v_gene,d_gene,CDR3nt,CDR3aa
TRBJ1-1,NA,TRBV18,NA,TGTGCCAGCTCACCATCCTCGGGGATGAACACTGAAGCTTTCTTT,CASSPSSGMNTEAFF
TRBJ1-2,NA,TRBV9,TRBD1,TGTGCCAGCAGCGCCATAGACACCGGGACAGTCTATGGCTACACCTTC,CASSAIDTGTVYGYTF
TRBJ2-7,NA,TRBV30,NA,TGTGCCTGGAGTGTACTGCAGGGGAACTACGAGCAGTACTTC,CAWSVLQGNYEQYF
TRBJ2-5,NA,TRBV6-1,NA,TGTGCCAGCAGTGAAGGTGCGGCCATAGGGACCCAGTACTTC,CASSEGAAIGTQYF
TRBJ2-7,NA,TRBV29-1,TRBD1,TGCAGCGTTGAATCCTCAACAGGGGGCGAGCAGTACTTC,CSVESSTGGEQYF
TRBJ2-6,NA,TRBV6-6,TRBD1,TGTGCCAGCAAGGGGGCGTGGAGCTCTGGGGCCAACGGCCTGACTTTC,CASKGAWSSGANGLTF
TRBJ2-2,few,TRBV5-1,TRBD1,TGCGCCAGCAGCTTTACAGGGGGGAACACCGGGGAGCTGTTTTTT,CASSFTGGNTGELFF
TRBJ2-7,NA,TRBV6-5,NA,TGTGCCAGCAGTTACTCGAGGCAGGGTAGTACCTACGAGCAGTACTTC,CASSYSRQGSTYEQYF
TRBJ2-1,NA,TRBV19,NA,TGTGCCAGTAGTTGGGGCCTATACAATGAGCAGTTCTTC,CASSWGLYNEQFF
TRBJ1-3,NA,TRBV27,TRBD1,TGTGCCAGCTTTAAGACAGGGGGCGTCTCTGGAAACACCATATATTTT,CASFKTGGVSGNTIYF
TRBJ1-2,NA,TRBV6-5,NA,TGTGCCAGCACCCGTGACAACAGTGGACTCTATGGCTACACCTTC,CASTRDNSGLYGYTF
TRBJ2-7,NA,TRBV25-1,NA,TGTGCCAGCAGTGTCGGGAACCCCTACGAGCAGTACTTC,CASSVGNPYEQYF
TRBJ1-2,NA,TRBV6-1,NA,TGTGCCAGCAGTGAAGGATCGGAAAGGGGTGGCTACACCTTC,CASSEGSERGGYTF
TRBJ2-5,NA,TRBV5-5,NA,TGTGCCAGCAGCTCGGTCTCCGGGGGGCTGAAGACCCAGTACTTC,CASSSVSGGLKTQYF
TRBJ1-1,few,TRBV4-2,TRBD1,TGTGCCAGCAGCCAAGACCCCGGGACAGGGGACGACACTGAAGCTTTCTTT,CASSQDPGTGDDTEAFF
TRBJ2-7,once,TRBV7-9,NA,TGTGCCAGCAGCCCGGCCGGGGAGACATCCTACGAGCAGTACTTC,CASSPAGETSYEQYF
TRBJ2-7,few,TRBV2,NA,TGTGCCAGCAGCTATATTGGTTACGAGCAGTACTTC,CASSYIGYEQYF
TRBJ1-2,NA,TRBV15,TRBD1,TGTGCCACCAGCAGAGATAAGGGACAGAGCTATGGCTACACCTTC,CATSRDKGQSYGYTF
TRBJ2-5,NA,TRBV6-7,NA,TGTGCCAGCAGTCTCAACCTATCCACAGGGTTGCAAGAGACCCAGTACTTC,CASSLNLSTGLQETQYF
TRBJ2-3,NA,TRBV7-6,NA,TGTGCCACCGGACTCCCGCGCACAGATACGCAGTATTTT,CATGLPRTDTQYF
TRBJ1-2,few,TRBV10-3,NA,TGTGCCATCAGTGAGTCGCGGGAGACAGACTATGGCTACACCTTC,CAISESRETDYGYTF
TRBJ1-2,NA,TRBV2,NA,TGTGCCAGCTCTCGGGGAACAGGGCTGTATGGCTACACCTTC,CASSRGTGLYGYTF
TRBJ1-1,NA,TRBV2,NA,TGTGCCAGCAGTGACAGGGGCTGGGGCACTGAAGCTTTCTTT,CASSDRGWGTEAFF
TRBJ2-1,once,TRBV29-1,TRBD2,TGCAGCGTTGAAGATCAGGTAGCGGGGGCCTACAATGAGCAGTTCTTC,CSVEDQVAGAYNEQFF
TRBJ2-2,NA,TRBV13,NA,TGTGCCAGCAGCTCCCAGGGGATCCCTAACACCGGGGAGCTGTTTTTT,CASSSQGIPNTGELFF
TRBJ1-1,once,TRBV18,NA,TGTGCCAGCTCATCGCGGTCGGACACTGAAGCTTTCTTT,CASSSRSDTEAFF
TRBJ2-1,NA,TRBV25-1,NA,TGTGCCAGCAGTCTGAGGAGCTCCTACAATGAGCAGTTCTTC,CASSLRSSYNEQFF
TRBJ2-7,NA,TRBV30,NA,TGTGCCTGGAGTGTCGGCAGGTCCTACGAGCAGTACTTC,CAWSVGRSYEQYF
TRBJ1-1,NA,TRBV6-1,NA,TGTGCCAGCAGTGGCTACAGGGATATGAACACTGAAGCTTTCTTT,CASSGYRDMNTEAFF
TRBJ2-5,NA,TRBV18,TRBD1,TGTGCCAGCTCACTATCCGGGACAGGGTTGGGAGAGACCCAGTACTTC,CASSLSGTGLGETQYF